Only a few counts were recorded for the clone carrying this T cell receptor (beta chain). What it binds is unknown. The data were taken from a study of T-cell reconstitution after alpha-beta-depleted transplantation in children. General study results and limits: Day-60 TCRbeta diversity that was high in some patients was derived from surviving recipient T cells and thymic progenitors. Reports say that about two months after transplant, the alpha-beta T cells came out of several hundred graft clones that had expanded. A year had passed since transplant, and T-cell counts and diversity by then came mostly from newly produced T cells.

V dropped 1 base and J dropped 6 bases, with 16 bases sitting between them. Germline-derived CDR1 and CDR2 are MGHRA and YSYEKL. The length of the CDR3 is 16 residues. As it was prepared, the TCRbeta library received unique molecular identifiers. TCRdb fed the PCR reads into MiXCR, producing one record per CDR3 protein. The sample has about 980,000 distinct CDR3 sequences, around 30% seen once; the top ten hold around 30%. The sequence was collected from a boy under two years old who had a stem cell transplant for SCID, so the T cells may come from the graft donor. The chain is built from TRBV4-1 and TRBJ1-5; no reliable D call. The material sequenced was PBMCs, mostly from graft donor cells, taken 360 days after TCRalphabeta/CD19-depleted stem cell transplant. The CDR3 region is CASSQVGVRRGQPQHF. The CDR3 DNA reads TGCGCCAGCAGCCAAGTTGGGGTCCGACGGGGTCAGCCCCAGCATTTT.